This T cell receptor (beta chain) was recorded in a study of control samples from healthy donors and cancer patients. The germline V gene encodes CDR1 SGHNT and CDR2 YYREEE (reference sequence). Trimming left V 4 bases short and J 0 bases short, with 19 bases between. The CDR3 runs to 17 residues. TCRdb's copy holds only in-frame clones and misses some; the assay was immunoSEQ multiplex PCR. The table includes some 160,000 clones, about 94% detected once. In this sample, this clone turned up once. This sequence was found in a woman in her 40s in good health. This chain links TRBV5-4 with TRBJ1-1; D gene unclear. The sequencing sample was made of blood. CDR3 region: CASSPNVTGLVNTEAFF. The CDR3 DNA follows: TGTGCCAGCAGCCCTAACGTAACGGGGTTGGTGAACACTGAAGCTTTCTTT.